Presented here are 22 T cell receptor beta chains from one specimen sequenced in a study of blood T cell repertoires in COVID-19 (dated by TCRdb to 2019 to 2021). The library was built by means of the immunoSEQ multiplex PCR assay. Entries here come from immuneACCESS through TCRdb and include only in-frame sequences with V and J called. Some clones fail to appear in such tables; in the studies checked, an unresolved V gene covers under half of the shortfall, and the cause of the remainder is unknown. A total of a few hundred thousand clones appear in this sample, approximately 90% of them only once. The top ten hold more than 0.95% of the sample. The sample was PBMCs or T cells enriched from blood (not recorded which). These receptors all stem from a woman aged 18 to 35 who had recovered from COVID-19.

The V gene is TRBV19, the J gene TRBJ1-6, with a possible D match to TRBD1 (5 bases). This CDR3 spans 18 amino acids. The V and J ends lost 5 bases and 0 bases respectively, with 17 bases between them. Germline CDR1 LNHDA, CDR2 SQIVND (reference sequence). Here the CDR3 DNA reads TGTGCCAGTAGTGAGGGGAGCGGCGGGATCTCCTATAATTCACCCCTCCACTTT. Translating gives CASSEGSGGISYNSPLHF.

This sequence joins TRBV7-9 and TRBJ1-1; perhaps TRBD1 as D (6 bases). With 5 bases removed from V and 7 bases from J, the gap between germline ends came to 11 bases. Germline CDR1 is SEHNR and CDR2 is FQNEAQ (reference sequence). The CDR3 runs to 12 residues. The CDR3 nucleotides are TGTGCCAGCAGCGCAGGACAGTTTGAAGCTTTCTTT. This translates into CASSAGQFEAFF.

This rearrangement joins TRBV27 to TRBJ2-1; perhaps TRBD2 as D (6 bases). V lost 4 bases, J lost 3 bases, and 13 bases lay in between. The CDR3 covers 15 residues. In germline, CDR1 is MNHEY, CDR2 SMNVEV (reference sequence). The chain's CDR3 is CASSWSGSIYNEQFF. The CDR3 bases are TGTGCCAGCAGTTGGAGCGGGTCAATCTACAATGAGCAGTTCTTC.

The rearrangement uses TRBV2 and TRBJ2-2; D perhaps matches TRBD2 (6 bases). V was clipped by 6 bases and J by 1 base, with 9 bases between them. This CDR3 is 14 amino acids long. Germline lookup yields CDR1 SNHLY and CDR2 FYNNEI. CDR3 DNA: TGTGCCAGCAGGGTAGCGGAGAACACCGGGGAGCTGTTTTTT. It yields the protein CASRVAENTGELFF.

J is TRBJ2-5 and V is TRBV15; D gene uncertain. Germline CDR1 and CDR2: LNHNV and YYDKDF (reference sequence). The CDR3 extends over 12 amino acids. Trimming removed 0 bases from V and 4 bases from J, with 3 bases in between. As DNA, the CDR3 is TGTGCCACCAGCAGAGACGTAGAGACCCAGTACTTC. It yields the protein CATSRDVETQYF.

The genes are TRBV18 and TRBJ1-2, with 10 bases matching TRBD1. This CDR3 has 14 residues. CDR1 is KGHSH, CDR2 LQKENI, per germline. The V and J ends lost 3 bases and 4 bases, in that order; junction bases with no gene match: 2. The CDR3 reads CASSPGTGVYGYTF. CDR3 DNA: TGTGCCAGCTCACCTGGGACAGGGGTCTATGGCTACACCTTC.

The gene calls are TRBV28 and TRBJ1-6, with 7 bases fitting TRBD1. V trimming: 5 bases; J trimming: 8 bases; junction bases outside the gene matches: 9. The V gene's germline CDR1 is MDHEN and CDR2 SYDVKM. The CDR3 has 15 amino acids. CDR3 region: CASSPIDRDDSPLHF. As DNA, the CDR3 is TGTGCCAGCAGTCCCATTGACAGGGACGATTCACCCCTCCACTTT. Using reference TRBV28 and TRBJ1-6 for the parts outside the CDR3, the full variable domain is DVKVTQSSRYLVKRTGEKVFLECVQDMDHENMFWYRQDPGLGLRLIYFSYDVKMKEKGDIPEGYSVSREKKERFSLILESASTNQTSMYLCASSPIDRDDSPLHFGNGTRLTVT.

The rearrangement uses TRBV19 and TRBJ1-5; D unresolved. V shed 1 base and J shed 0 bases, with 13 bases lying between them. CDR3 length equals 17 residues. CDR1 and CDR2 (germline): LNHDA, SQIVND (reference sequence). CDR3 region: CASSIGEVRYSNQPQHF. The DNA of the CDR3 is TGTGCCAGTAGTATAGGGGAGGTCAGGTATAGCAATCAGCCCCAGCATTTT. Combining the CDR3 with reference TRBV19 and TRBJ1-5 gives the whole variable domain DGGITQSPKYLFRKEGQNVTLSCEQNLNHDAMYWYRQDPGQGLRLIYYSQIVNDFQKGDIAEGYSVSREKKESFPLTVTSAQKNPTAFYLCASSIGEVRYSNQPQHFGDGTRLSIL.

The count of this clone is one. The gene calls are TRBV6-2 or TRBV6-3 and TRBJ1-1; TRBD1 matches 7 bases. Germline V gives CDR1 MNHEY, CDR2 SVGEGT. The V and J ends lost 2 bases and 7 bases, in that order; junction bases with no gene match: 13. This CDR3 comprises 16 residues. In DNA, the CDR3 is TGTGCCAGCAGTTACCCCCCGGGACTCCGGACAGGTGAAGCTTTCTTT. It yields the protein CASSYPPGLRTGEAFF.

The chain carries TRBV4-1 and TRBJ1-4; 8 nucleotides align to TRBD1. In germline, CDR1 is MGHRA, CDR2 YSYEKL. V lost 2 bases, J lost 8 bases, and 10 bases stayed unmatched. This CDR3 is 16 amino acids long. The CDR3 spells CASSQPDRAEAEKLFF. As DNA, the CDR3 is TGCGCCAGCAGCCAACCGGACAGGGCCGAGGCCGAAAAACTGTTTTTT.

The chain links TRBV12-3 or TRBV12-4 to TRBJ1-6; no reliable D call. CDR3 length: 12 amino acids. Deletions cut 5 bases from V and 6 bases from J, with 5 bases between. CDR3 sequence: CASSRANSPLHF. In nucleotides, the CDR3 is TGTGCCAGCAGTCGAGCTAATTCACCCCTCCACTTT.

The rearrangement links TRBV6-5 to TRBJ1-5; D is possibly TRBD1 (6 bases). Looked up from germline, CDR1 is MNHEY and CDR2 is SVGAGI. V dropped 7 bases and J dropped 2 bases, with 12 bases sitting between them. CDR3 length: 14 amino acids. In nucleotides, the CDR3 is TGTGCCAGCATTCCGGGACACCGCAATCAGCCCCAGCATTTT. It is translated as CASIPGHRNQPQHF.

The rearrangement joins TRBV19 to TRBJ1-6, with D unresolved. The V gene lost 7 bases and the J gene lost 0 bases, with 10 bases spanning the gap. Germline CDR1 and CDR2: LNHDA and SQIVND (reference sequence). The CDR3 has 15 residues. CDR3 loop: CASMPGSSYNSPLHF. The CDR3 DNA is TGTGCCAGTATGCCGGGAAGCTCCTATAATTCACCCCTCCACTTT.

The rearrangement uses TRBV6-4 and TRBJ2-3; possible D gene TRBD1, 6 bases. The CDR3 is 14 residues long. Germline CDR1 MRHNA, CDR2 SNTAGT. Deletions cut 11 bases from V and 0 bases from J, with 15 bases between. The CDR3 protein is CAGFGQQSTDTQYF. The CDR3 region has the DNA TGTGCCGGATTCGGACAGCAAAGCACAGATACGCAGTATTTT.

This chain uses TRBV10-3 with TRBJ1-2; D is uncertain. Trimming removed 2 bases from V and 8 bases from J, with 12 bases in between. The CDR3 contains 13 residues. Germline-derived CDR1 and CDR2 are ENHRY and SYGVKD. CDR3 DNA: TGTGCCATCAGTGAGAAGGGCAGCGGGGGCTACACCTTC. It specifies CAISEKGSGGYTF.

In this sample, this clone turned up once. This rearrangement joins TRBV6-4 to TRBJ1-6; D is unclear. Trimming stripped 0 bases from V and 7 bases from J, with 10 bases between. The CDR3 length is 15 residues. CDR1 is MRHNA and CDR2 is SNTAGT in the germline V gene. The chain's CDR3 is CASSDSKGGNSPLHF. In DNA, the CDR3 is TGTGCCAGCAGTGACTCGAAGGGCGGGAATTCACCCCTCCACTTT.

This clone has only one observation. This chain joins TRBV6-5 and TRBJ2-2; D is possibly TRBD2 (5 bases). Between the trimmed V and J ends, which lost 2 bases and 5 bases, there was a span of 15 bases. This CDR3 region has 16 residues. The germline CDR1 and CDR2 sequences are MNHEY and SVGAGI. The CDR3 coding sequence is TGTGCCAGCAGTTACCCAGCCGGGATCCAAACCGGGGAGCTGTTTTTT. This encodes CASSYPAGIQTGELFF.

V and J are TRBV4-2 and TRBJ1-4; 10 nucleotides agree with TRBD1. The CDR3 contains 16 residues. Germline lookup yields CDR1 LGHNA and CDR2 YNFKEQ. Trimming took 4 bases from V and 1 from J; bases not matched to a gene: 3. The CDR3 here is CASSPDRGQTNEKLFF. The CDR3, as DNA: TGTGCCAGCAGCCCCGACAGGGGGCAAACTAATGAAAAACTGTTTTTT.

This chain links TRBV30 with TRBJ2-3, with D possibly being TRBD2 (5 bases). Germline V gene sequence: CDR1 GTSNPN, CDR2 SVGIG (reference sequence). This CDR3 contains 12 residues. Trimming shortened V by 3 bases and J by 6 bases, and 10 bases separated the two germline ends. In nucleotides, the CDR3 is TGTGCCTGGAGCCTAGCTCCGGATACGCAGTATTTT. Translation: CAWSLAPDTQYF.

The chain links TRBV7-6 to TRBJ2-6, with D possibly TRBD1 on 6 matching bases. The V end was cut by 4 bases, the J end by 4 bases, with 17 bases between. In germline, CDR1 is SGHVS, CDR2 FNYEAQ. The CDR3 consists of 17 residues. The CDR3 loop is CASSSLMGAQGANVLTF. The CDR3 coding sequence is TGTGCCAGCAGCTCCTTGATGGGGGCGCAAGGGGCCAACGTCCTGACTTTC.

This clone was seen only once. The chain joins TRBV12-3 or TRBV12-4 to TRBJ1-5, with D perhaps matching TRBD1 (5 bases). This CDR3 spans 13 amino acids. V was trimmed by 5 bases and J by 7 bases, leaving 12 bases between them. Here the CDR3 reads CASSPDTSQPQHF. The CDR3 DNA reads as TGTGCCAGCAGTCCGGACACTTCCCAGCCCCAGCATTTT.

The chain links TRBV5-1 to TRBJ1-5; D gene uncertain. The CDR3 sequence is 13 residues long. Germline CDR1 reads SGHRS; CDR2 reads YFSETQ. Trimming cost V 3 bases and J 7 bases, with 11 bases left between them. CDR3 region: CASSSGLYQPQHF. Here the CDR3 DNA reads TGCGCCAGCAGCTCTGGGCTATACCAGCCCCAGCATTTT.